The 4 T cell receptor beta chains given below trace back to one sample, sequenced in a study of post-analysis software for immune sequencing data. Regarding the study as a whole: Controls showed lower frequencies than patients for roughly five TRBV segments, and TRBV5-6, TRBV5-1 and TRBV20-1 were among these.

Antigens of these TCRs are unknown. Unique molecular identifiers were carried by the TCR beta cDNA libraries. Each CDR3 protein is one row after TCRdb ran MiXCR on the PCR reads. This table holds about 800,000 distinct CDR3 sequences, 25% to 30% found once. Sequences were obtained from blood. The receptor set was obtained from a girl under 18 with multiple sclerosis.

The rearrangement uses TRBV7-2 and TRBJ2-3; the D gene is possibly TRBD2 (6 bases). From germline, CDR1 is SGHTA and CDR2 FQGNSA. This CDR3 spans 16 amino acids. The germline V and J ends were trimmed by 1 base and 6 bases, with 17 bases remaining between them. The DNA for the CDR3 is TGTGCCAGCAGCTTAGTCTTTCGGGGGTTAACGGATACGCAGTATTTT. Translation: CASSLVFRGLTDTQYF.

This clonotype occurred once. Here the CDR3 reads CASSRDRLSEQYF. CDR3 in DNA: TGTGCCAGCAGCCGGGACAGGCTTAGCGAGCAGTACTTC. The rearrangement links TRBV7-9 to TRBJ2-7; 8 bases fit TRBD1. With 5 bases clipped from V and 6 bases from J, the junction kept 6 bases outside the gene matches. The CDR3 spans 13 residues. Germline values: CDR1 SEHNR, CDR2 FQNEAQ (reference sequence).

This clonotype occurred a few times. The chain links TRBV12-3 or TRBV12-4 to TRBJ1-2, with 8 bases that match TRBD1. The length of the CDR3 is 17 residues. After removal of 7 bases from V and 2 bases from J, the junction contained 15 bases not matched to a gene. The CDR3 spells CASTPTGGQGINYGYTF. The CDR3 nucleotides are TGTGCCAGCACCCCAACCGGAGGACAGGGCATAAACTATGGCTACACCTTC.

The chain couples TRBV29-1 to TRBJ2-7, with D possibly TRBD1 on 5 matching bases. With the DNA end fitting TRBJ2-5 better, the J assignment may be wrong. Looked up from germline, CDR1 is SQVTM and CDR2 is ANQGSEA. CDR3 length: 15 amino acids. In DNA form, the CDR3 reads TGCAGCGTTGAAGATGAAAAGGGGATGGGTGAGACCCAGTACTTC. Its translation is CSVEDEKGMGETQYF.